The entry below gives a single T cell receptor (beta chain) sequence along with its context. The assay was immunoSEQ multiplex PCR, and TCRdb's table has in-frame clones only and misses some. The top ten clones hold about 2.7% of a sample with around 290,000 clones, around nine tenths of them seen once. This sample is part of a study of blood T cell repertoires in COVID-19. In the study overall: Collection of acute and convalescent COVID-19 samples took place in the United States, Italy and Spain.

Input material: PBMCs or T cells enriched from blood (not recorded which). This sequence was found in a young woman who had recovered from COVID-19.

CDR3: CASSEGAIYEQYF. In DNA, the CDR3 is TGCGCCAGCAGTGAGGGGGCCATTTACGAGCAGTACTTC. The gene calls are TRBV10-1 and TRBJ2-7; D perhaps matches TRBD1 (5 bases). The CDR3 runs 13 residues. Germline V CDR1 and CDR2: WNHNN, SYGVQD (reference sequence). The ends were cut back, 2 bases at V and 4 bases at J, with 9 bases in the middle.